The count of the clone carrying this TCR beta chain is one. The sample originates from a study of blood T cell repertoires in COVID-19. This table comes from immunoSEQ multiplex PCR, and its TCRdb copy is limited to in-frame clones, with some not included. Altogether fewer than 400,000 clones are present, roughly 85% being singletons, with the ten largest covering around 3.4%. The receptor was isolated from a woman between 18 and 29 years old with acute or convalescent COVID-19. The source material was peripheral blood.

The CDR3 DNA follows: TGTGCCAGTAGTACAGGGCCTGGCGAGCAGTACTTC. Encoded protein: CASSTGPGEQYF. The chain uses TRBV19 and TRBJ2-7, with D perhaps TRBD1 (5 bases). The ends were cut back, 4 bases at V and 6 bases at J, with 10 bases in the middle. Germline lookup yields CDR1 LNHDA and CDR2 SQIVND (reference sequence). The CDR3 runs to 12 residues. Supplemented by reference TRBV19 and TRBJ2-7, the full variable domain reads DGGITQSPKYLFRKEGQNVTLSCEQNLNHDAMYWYRQDPGQGLRLIYYSQIVNDFQKGDIAEGYSVSREKKESFPLTVTSAQKNPTAFYLCASSTGPGEQYFGPGTRLTVT.